This TCR beta chain stems from a study of T cell repertoires in cytomegalovirus infection. This clonotype has ten or more counts. Its antigen is undetermined. TCRdb used MiXCR to reprocess the reads, holding one entry per CDR3 protein. The sample includes some 480,000 distinct CDR3 sequences, around 35% of them seen just once. Germline V gives CDR1 SGHTA, CDR2 FQGNSA. The CDR3 sequence is 13 residues long. V was cut by 1 base and J by 7 bases, with 10 bases left in between. Sequenced material: cultured PBMCs, taken from culture after CMV antigen stimulation. The receptor's source is a human donor in good health (CMV status not recorded). Some clones in this sample may be carry-over from other donors' samples. This rearrangement joins TRBV7-2 to TRBJ1-2; the D is unclear. CDR3 nucleotide sequence: TGTGCCAGCAGCTTAGAGGGATTAGGTGGCTACACCTTC. It translates to CASSLEGLGGYTF. Looking up the rest from reference TRBV7-2 and TRBJ1-2 gives the full variable domain: GAGVSQSPSNKVTEKGKDVELRCDPISGHTALYWYRQSLGQGLEFLIYFQGNSAPDKSGLPSDRFSAERTGGSVSTLTIQRTQQEDSAVYLCASSLEGLGGYTFGSGTRLTVV.